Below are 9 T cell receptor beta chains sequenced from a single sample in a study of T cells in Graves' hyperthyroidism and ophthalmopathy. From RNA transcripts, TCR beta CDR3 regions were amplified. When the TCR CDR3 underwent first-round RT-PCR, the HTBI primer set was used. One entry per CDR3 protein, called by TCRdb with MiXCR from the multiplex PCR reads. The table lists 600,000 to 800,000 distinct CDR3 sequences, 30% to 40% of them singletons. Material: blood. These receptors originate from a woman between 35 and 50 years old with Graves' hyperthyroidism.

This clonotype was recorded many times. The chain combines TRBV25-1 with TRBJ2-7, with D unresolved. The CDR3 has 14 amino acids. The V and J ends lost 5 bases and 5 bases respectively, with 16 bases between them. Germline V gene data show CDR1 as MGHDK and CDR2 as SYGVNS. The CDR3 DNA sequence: TGTGCCAGCAGTCCCACGGGTGGGCGAGACGAGCAGTACTTC. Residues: CASSPTGGRDEQYF.

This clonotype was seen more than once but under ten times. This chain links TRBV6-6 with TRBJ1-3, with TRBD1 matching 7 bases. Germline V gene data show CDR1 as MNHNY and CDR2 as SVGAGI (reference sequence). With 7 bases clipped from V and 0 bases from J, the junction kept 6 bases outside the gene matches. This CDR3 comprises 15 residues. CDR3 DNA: TGTGCCAGCACTGTGGGACAGCACTCTGGAAACACCATATATTTT. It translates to CASTVGQHSGNTIYF.

The CDR3 sequence: CASSMGHENTGELFF. In DNA form, the CDR3 reads TGTGCCAGCAGCATGGGACACGAGAACACCGGGGAGCTGTTTTTT. This chain links TRBV7-8 with TRBJ2-2, with D possibly being TRBD1 (6 bases). Trimming shortened V by 5 bases and J by 1 base, and 11 bases separated the two germline ends. The CDR3 consists of 15 residues. The germline V gene encodes CDR1 SGHVS and CDR2 FQNEAQ.

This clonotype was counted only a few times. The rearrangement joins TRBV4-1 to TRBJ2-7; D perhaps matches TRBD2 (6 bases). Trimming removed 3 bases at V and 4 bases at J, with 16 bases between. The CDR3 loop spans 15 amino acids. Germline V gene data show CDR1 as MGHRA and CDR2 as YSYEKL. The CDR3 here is CASSHPTSSVYEQYF. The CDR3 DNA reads TGCGCCAGCAGCCACCCGACTAGTTCAGTATACGAGCAGTACTTC.

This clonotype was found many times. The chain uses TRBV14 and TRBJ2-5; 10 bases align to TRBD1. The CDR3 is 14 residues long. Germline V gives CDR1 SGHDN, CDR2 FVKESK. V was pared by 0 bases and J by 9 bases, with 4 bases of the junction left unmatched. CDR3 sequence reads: CASSQDGTGVPQYF. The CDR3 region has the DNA TGTGCCAGCAGCCAAGATGGGACAGGGGTGCCCCAGTACTTC.

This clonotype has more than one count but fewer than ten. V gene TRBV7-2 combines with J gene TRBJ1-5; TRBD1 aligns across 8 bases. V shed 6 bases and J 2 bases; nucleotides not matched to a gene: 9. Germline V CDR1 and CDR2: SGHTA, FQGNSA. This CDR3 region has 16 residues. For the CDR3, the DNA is TGTGCCAGCAGTTTACTAGGACAGGGCGGCAATCAGCCCCAGCATTTT. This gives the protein CASSLLGQGGNQPQHF.

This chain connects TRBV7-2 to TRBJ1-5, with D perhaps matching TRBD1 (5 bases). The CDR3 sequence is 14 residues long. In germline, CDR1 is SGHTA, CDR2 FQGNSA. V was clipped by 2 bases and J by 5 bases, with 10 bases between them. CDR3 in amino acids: CASSLRGRYQPQHF. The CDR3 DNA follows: TGTGCCAGCAGCTTACGGGGGAGGTATCAGCCCCAGCATTTT.

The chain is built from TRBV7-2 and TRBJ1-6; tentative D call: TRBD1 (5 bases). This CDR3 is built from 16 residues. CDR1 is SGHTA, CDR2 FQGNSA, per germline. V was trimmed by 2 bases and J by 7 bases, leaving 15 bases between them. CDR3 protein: CASSLSGGVLNSPLHF. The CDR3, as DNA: TGTGCCAGCAGCTTAAGTGGGGGGGTCCTGAATTCACCCCTCCACTTT.

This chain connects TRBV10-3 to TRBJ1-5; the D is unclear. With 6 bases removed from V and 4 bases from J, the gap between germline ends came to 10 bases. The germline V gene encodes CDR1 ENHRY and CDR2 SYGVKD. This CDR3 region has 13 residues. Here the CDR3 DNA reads TGTGCCATCAGCAACACGGGGAATCAGCCCCAGCATTTT. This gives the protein CAISNTGNQPQHF.